This entry describes one TCR beta chain. The sample comes from a study of blood T cell repertoires in COVID-19. With 10 bases clipped from V and 10 bases from J, the junction kept 13 bases outside the gene matches. Germline V gene lookup returns CDR1 ENHRY and CDR2 SYGVKD. The length of the CDR3 is 15 residues. Study members were between roughly 18 and 100 years old and lived in some 26 US regions. Participants reported their clinical history, and cohort assignment relied on those reports. Assay used: immunoSEQ multiplex PCR; TCRdb lists only in-frame clones, some missing. The sample lists roughly 240,000 clones, more than 70% seen once, with 2% to 2.5% in the top ten.

This TCR came from a woman between 40 and 55 years old with acute COVID-19. The V gene is TRBV10-3, the J gene TRBJ1-6; 10 positions agree with TRBD1. The sequenced sample was PBMCs or T cells enriched from blood (not recorded which). CDR3 loop: CATRGPGQGRSPLHF. The DNA of the CDR3 is TGTGCCACAAGAGGTCCGGGACAGGGGCGATCACCCCTCCACTTT.